This note documents a single TCR beta chain sequence. It lacks a known antigen. Qualities for individual bases were not recorded, and no much larger clone is one base off. The data were obtained in a study of spatial heterogeneity in lung cancer (dated by TCRdb to between 2017 and 2020). For context, the study as a whole: Beta-chain transcripts were consistently detected in greater numbers than alpha-chain transcripts, which likely reflects a higher abundance of beta-chain transcripts. In the raw uncorrected reads, each unique combination of TCR and UMI appeared more than ten times on average. In non-small cell lung cancer, the study made a quantitative comparison of TCR alpha and beta repertoires among multiple tumor regions, matched nontumor lung and blood. TCR repertoire features were related to nonsynonymous mutation counts determined by whole-exome sequencing of tumor tissue. Both alpha and beta chains were TCR-sequenced in samples taken at surgery, namely 220 tumor regions, around 64 matched nontumor lung samples and 50 to 60 PBMC samples. Beyond this particular receptor, the publication reports: Ubiquitous expanded tumor TCRs were found in blood more often at tumor resection than at routine follow-up. Additional single-cell paired TCR alpha and beta sequencing was considered necessary to confirm, at a functional level, the hypothesis that regional TCRs recognize regional mutations.

Libraries were made using 5' RACE. The instrument was a NextSeq 500. The TCR library protocol attached a unique molecular identifier to each TCR cDNA molecule to allow correction of PCR and sequencing errors. The original pipeline was this. Decombinator tools were used for TCR identification, UMI-based error correction and CDR3 extraction. Expanded TCRs were defined as those above a frequency of 2 per 1,000, corresponding to the top 1% of the tumor frequency distribution. Renyi diversity was calculated using the R vegan package after each repertoire was subsampled 100 times to 5,000 TCRs. CDR3 similarity networks were constructed using string-kernel similarity of amino acid triplets, with links drawn between CDR3s whose pairwise similarity was above 0.82. The public sequencing data were trimmed at Q25 with fastp and processed into clonotypes with MiXCR by TCRdb, which kept only in-frame beta chains. Duplicate CDR3 protein sequences are folded into a single record with the most common DNA and genes. TCRdb, not the authors, supplied the V and J calls. The sample includes 20,000 to 25,000 distinct CDR3 sequences, with about 4.5% observed a single time. Clones ranked in the top ten supply approximately 7.4% of the sample.

From the cysteine up to the phenylalanine, the CDR3 has a length of 14 residues. Left in the record is the CDR3 DNA by itself, 42 bases read in frame from the first base. As encoded in the germline V gene, CDR1 is KGHSH while CDR2 is LQKENI. V has 5 bases trimmed and J has 5 bases trimmed; junction bases matching no gene number 8. The time point tag for this specimen amounts to: sample taken at primary tumor resection. The donors were more than 65 patients from the lung TRACERx cohort who had early-stage, untreated non-small cell lung cancer. Without any cell sorting, TCR sequencing was performed on whole RNA extracted either from tumor and nontumor lung tissue or from cryopreserved PBMC samples. Patients were selected for TCR sequencing only if sufficient RNA was available from at least two tumor regions.

The sample consisted of PBMCs, taken at surgery. This receptor was taken from a male donor with early-stage non-small cell lung cancer. The chain couples TRBV18 to TRBJ2-7, with TRBD2 identical over 8 junction bases. Here the CDR3 is given as CASSEMILADEQYF. The DNA sequence is given as TGTGCCAGCTCAGAAATGATACTAGCGGACGAGCAGTACTTC.